This TCR beta chain was observed in a study of cytomegalovirus exposure and HLA in healthy donors. In the PCR, 60 Vbeta and 13 Jbeta primers were used. Here immunoSEQ multiplex PCR was the method, and the copy in TCRdb shows in-frame clones only, minus some. In the table there are roughly 140,000 clones, around 84% of which are singletons. The CDR3 sequence is 16 residues long. The ends were cut back, 6 bases at V and 1 base at J, with 16 bases in the middle. CDR1 and CDR2 from the germline V gene are LNHDA and SQIVND (reference sequence). The donors gave bone marrow, and they were healthy. Nominally healthy donors provided the samples, though records likely missed some immune exposures.

The TCR sequence derives from a woman aged 18-29 years in good health and CMV-seronegative. Sequencing used PBMCs. The gene calls are TRBV19 and TRBJ1-5; possibly TRBD1 for D (6 bases). The CDR3 loop reads CASSGQRGVSNQPQHF. CDR3 nucleotides: TGTGCCAGTAGCGGACAGCGAGGGGTCAGCAATCAGCCCCAGCATTTT.